This entry is about one T cell receptor (beta chain). Autoimmune disease history or systemic immunosuppression excluded patients. The sample is drawn from a study of OX40 agonist ivuxolimab in advanced cancers. Looking at the study overall: Given to patients was ivuxolimab, an agonistic anti-OX40 (CD134) antibody. Melanoma, hepatocellular carcinoma, head and neck or renal cell cancer occurred in dose-escalation patients. Age averaged around 58 years (range 23 to 79), and roughly 80% were male.

The V gene's germline CDR1 is SQVTM and CDR2 ANQGSEA. The CDR3 length is 15 residues. V was trimmed by 3 bases and J by 2 bases, leaving 15 bases between them. Measured with immunoSEQ multiplex PCR; TCRdb has only the in-frame clones, and not every one. The sample holds about 79,000 clones, roughly 85% seen once. Sequencing used CD4+ or CD8+ T cells sorted from blood, obtained in a trial of the OX40 agonist ivuxolimab. The origin of this receptor is an adult with an advanced solid tumor such as melanoma, head and neck, liver or kidney cancer. This sequence joins TRBV29-1 and TRBJ2-3, with TRBD1 as a possible D gene (5 bases). The CDR3 sequence is CSVEGGWGNTDTQYF. The DNA for the CDR3 is TGCAGCGTTGAGGGCGGATGGGGCAACACAGATACGCAGTATTTT.